The clone carrying this T cell receptor beta chain has more than one count but fewer than ten. Antigen unknown. The data were obtained in a study of neoadjuvant anti-PD-1 for oral cavity cancer. Study-level findings and limits: Expansion of preexisting intratumoral clones was suggested to aid response. TCR analyses covered only a few patients per response group. Higher pretreatment Treg/Th17 ratios tracked higher pretreatment blood clonality.

This CDR3 has 15 residues. The junction had 4 bases not matched to a gene; V was cut back by 3 bases and J by 3 bases. In germline, CDR1 is MNHEY, CDR2 SVGAGI. Using immunoSEQ multiplex PCR, the repertoire was profiled, and TCRdb retains in-frame clones only, with some absent. The repertoire has roughly 12,000 clones, 64% of them found once; the top ten carry 6.8%. Patients were newly diagnosed with stage II-IVA oral cavity squamous cell carcinoma without prior systemic or radiation treatment. This sample comprised tumor tissue, obtained before nivolumab (anti-PD-1) treatment. The receptor was isolated from a person aged 40 to 85 with oral cavity squamous cell carcinoma. The donor label of this sample is uncertain. The V and J genes are TRBV6-5 and TRBJ2-1; 8 nucleotides line up with TRBD1. The CDR3 is CASSYDGQGYNEQFF. In nucleotides, the CDR3 is TGTGCCAGCAGTTATGACGGACAGGGCTACAATGAGCAGTTCTTC.